The rows below give T cell receptor beta chains drawn from one sample of a study of blood T cell repertoires in COVID-19. The assay was immunoSEQ multiplex PCR, and TCRdb's table has in-frame clones only and misses some. This table has roughly 400,000 clones, 75% to 90% appearing once. Sequencing was performed on PBMCs or T cells enriched from blood (not recorded which). These receptors came from a man aged 25-45 years who had recovered from COVID-19. Both conserved end residues are part of each CDR3. A D gene is named only where the DNA matches it firmly. Part of the rows lack a size; the others show once, few, many or a class for expanded clones.

D gene: TRBD1; V gene: TRBV11-2; clone size: few; J gene: TRBJ1-6; CDR3 DNA: TGTGCCAGCAGCTTGGAGACAGGGGGCCATTCACCCCTCCACTTT; CDR3 protein: CASSLETGGHSPLHF
D gene: -; V gene: TRBV6-5; clone size: -; J gene: TRBJ1-5; CDR3 DNA: TGTGCCAGCAGTCCTACAGGGATAGGCAATCAGCCCCAGCATTTT; CDR3 protein: CASSPTGIGNQPQHF
D gene: TRBD2; V gene: TRBV10-3; clone size: -; J gene: TRBJ2-3; CDR3 DNA: TGTGCCATCAGTGAAGGGGCTAGCGGAGGCACAGATACGCAGTATTTT; CDR3 protein: CAISEGASGGTDTQYF
D gene: TRBD2; V gene: TRBV5-4; clone size: -; J gene: TRBJ2-3; CDR3 DNA: TGTGCCAGCAGCTGGGGGACTAGCGAGGGCACAGATACGCAGTATTTT; CDR3 protein: CASSWGTSEGTDTQYF
D gene: TRBD1; V gene: TRBV3-1/TRBV3-2; clone size: -; J gene: TRBJ2-7; CDR3 DNA: TGTGCCAGCAGCCCCCCCGGGACAGGGTTAGAATCTGAGCAGTACTTC; CDR3 protein: CASSPPGTGLESEQYF
D gene: TRBD1; V gene: TRBV7-9; clone size: -; J gene: TRBJ1-2; CDR3 DNA: TGTGCCAGCAGCTTAGCGCAGGGGGCGACTAACTATGGCTACACCTTC; CDR3 protein: CASSLAQGATNYGYTF
D gene: TRBD1; V gene: TRBV4-1; clone size: -; J gene: TRBJ2-3; CDR3 DNA: TGCGCCAGCAGCCTCCGGGACAGGGACGGAGATACGCAGTATTTT; CDR3 protein: CASSLRDRDGDTQYF
D gene: -; V gene: TRBV5-1; clone size: -; J gene: TRBJ2-2; CDR3 DNA: TGCGCCAGCAGGGAAGGGACACTCAACACCGGGGAGCTGTTTTTT; CDR3 protein: CASREGTLNTGELFF
D gene: TRBD1; V gene: TRBV5-4; clone size: -; J gene: TRBJ1-1; CDR3 DNA: TGTGCCAGCAGCTTGATGGCAGGGGGGAACACTGAAGCTTTCTTT; CDR3 protein: CASSLMAGGNTEAFF
D gene: -; V gene: TRBV29-1; clone size: -; J gene: TRBJ2-1; CDR3 DNA: TGCAGCGTTGATTCCAGGGTTACCTACAATGAGCAGTTCTTC; CDR3 protein: CSVDSRVTYNEQFF
D gene: -; V gene: TRBV20-1; clone size: few; J gene: TRBJ1-3; CDR3 DNA: TGCAGTGCTAGTTGGCAAGGAAACACCATATATTTT; CDR3 protein: CSASWQGNTIYF
D gene: TRBD1; V gene: TRBV28; clone size: once; J gene: TRBJ2-7; CDR3 DNA: TGTGCCAGCAGTTTTTTCACTATCCGGGACAGGGCTCTCGAGCAGTACTTC; CDR3 protein: CASSFFTIRDRALEQYF
D gene: -; V gene: TRBV7-9; clone size: -; J gene: TRBJ2-4; CDR3 DNA: TGTGCCAGCAGCCCCGGGAACATTCAGTACTTC; CDR3 protein: CASSPGNIQYF
D gene: TRBD1; V gene: TRBV30; clone size: -; J gene: TRBJ2-7; CDR3 DNA: TGTGCCTGGGCGACAGGGGCCGGGACCTACGAGCAGTACTTC; CDR3 protein: CAWATGAGTYEQYF
D gene: -; V gene: TRBV6-1; clone size: -; J gene: TRBJ1-1; CDR3 DNA: TGTGCCAGCAGTGACCAGGGTCCTAACACTGAAGCTTTCTTT; CDR3 protein: CASSDQGPNTEAFF
D gene: TRBD2; V gene: TRBV6-5; clone size: -; J gene: TRBJ2-5; CDR3 DNA: TGTGCCAGCAGTAACAGCGGGGGTCGGACCCAGTACTTC; CDR3 protein: CASSNSGGRTQYF
D gene: -; V gene: TRBV18; clone size: once; J gene: TRBJ1-6; CDR3 DNA: TGTGCCAGCTCACCACCGGGGGGGACCAATAATTCACCCCTCCACTTT; CDR3 protein: CASSPPGGTNNSPLHF
D gene: TRBD1; V gene: TRBV5-1; clone size: -; J gene: TRBJ1-1; CDR3 DNA: TGCGCCAGCAGCCGGGACAGTCTAAACACTGAAGCTTTCTTT; CDR3 protein: CASSRDSLNTEAFF
D gene: -; V gene: TRBV7-2; clone size: -; J gene: TRBJ2-7; CDR3 DNA: TGTGCCAGCAGCAACCGACAGACCGAGCAGTACTTC; CDR3 protein: CASSNRQTEQYF
D gene: TRBD2; V gene: TRBV5-4; clone size: -; J gene: TRBJ2-7; CDR3 DNA: TGTGCCAGCAGCTCAACGACTAGCGGATATACCTACGAGCAGTACTTC; CDR3 protein: CASSSTTSGYTYEQYF
D gene: TRBD2; V gene: TRBV10-2; clone size: -; J gene: TRBJ2-3; CDR3 DNA: TGCGCCAGCAGGCTAGCGGGAGTGGTCACAGATACGCAGTATTTT; CDR3 protein: CASRLAGVVTDTQYF
D gene: -; V gene: TRBV29-1; clone size: -; J gene: TRBJ1-3; CDR3 DNA: TGCAGCGTTGAACGGGGGACTGGAAACACCATATATTTT; CDR3 protein: CSVERGTGNTIYF
D gene: -; V gene: TRBV6-5; clone size: -; J gene: TRBJ2-5; CDR3 DNA: TGTGCCACGATGGACAGACAAGAGACCCAGTACTTC; CDR3 protein: CATMDRQETQYF
D gene: -; V gene: TRBV28; clone size: -; J gene: TRBJ1-2; CDR3 DNA: TGTGCCAGCCAGTGGGGCGCGGACTATGGCTACACCTTC; CDR3 protein: CASQWGADYGYTF
D gene: TRBD1; V gene: TRBV30; clone size: -; J gene: TRBJ1-5; CDR3 DNA: TGTGCCTGGAGAGCACAGGGGGGGAGTCAGCCCCAGCATTTT; CDR3 protein: CAWRAQGGSQPQHF
D gene: -; V gene: TRBV28; clone size: -; J gene: TRBJ2-2; CDR3 DNA: TGTGCCAGCAGCAATACAGACACCGGGGAGCTGTTTTTT; CDR3 protein: CASSNTDTGELFF
D gene: -; V gene: TRBV7-9; clone size: -; J gene: TRBJ1-4; CDR3 DNA: TGTGCCAGCAGCTTATCGGAAAAACTGTTTTTT; CDR3 protein: CASSLSEKLFF
D gene: TRBD2; V gene: TRBV5-1; clone size: -; J gene: TRBJ2-1; CDR3 DNA: TGCGCCAGCAGCCTTATAGCGGGTCTTTACAATGAGCAGTTCTTC; CDR3 protein: CASSLIAGLYNEQFF
D gene: TRBD2; V gene: TRBV18; clone size: -; J gene: TRBJ2-5; CDR3 DNA: TGTGCCAGCTCACCACCGGCGGGAGGCGGAGAGACCCAGTACTTC; CDR3 protein: CASSPPAGGGETQYF
D gene: -; V gene: TRBV10-2; clone size: -; J gene: TRBJ2-7; CDR3 DNA: TGCGCCAGCGTACCATCAACAGGCCGCTCCTACGAGCAGTACTTC; CDR3 protein: CASVPSTGRSYEQYF
D gene: -; V gene: TRBV5-1; clone size: once; J gene: TRBJ2-1; CDR3 DNA: TGCGCCAGCAGCGTAACAGCGGACAATGAGCAGTTCTTC; CDR3 protein: CASSVTADNEQFF
D gene: -; V gene: TRBV28; clone size: -; J gene: TRBJ2-2; CDR3 DNA: TGTGCCAGCAGTTTGCGAGGGACGAACACCGGGGAGCTGTTTTTT; CDR3 protein: CASSLRGTNTGELFF
D gene: TRBD1; V gene: TRBV10-3; clone size: -; J gene: TRBJ2-3; CDR3 DNA: TGTGCCATCAGTCGGACAGGGGGCAACACAGATACGCAGTATTTT; CDR3 protein: CAISRTGGNTDTQYF
D gene: -; V gene: TRBV24-1; clone size: -; J gene: TRBJ2-3; CDR3 DNA: TGTGCCACCGGACCAGGGGATAGCACAGATACGCAGTATTTT; CDR3 protein: CATGPGDSTDTQYF
D gene: -; V gene: TRBV18; clone size: -; J gene: TRBJ2-4; CDR3 DNA: TGTGCCAGCTCAGCTAGCGTGCCCAAAAACATTCAGTACTTC; CDR3 protein: CASSASVPKNIQYF
D gene: TRBD1; V gene: TRBV7-2; clone size: -; J gene: TRBJ1-1; CDR3 DNA: TGTGCCAGCAGCCCTCGGACAGGGAGTCCTGAAGCTTTCTTT; CDR3 protein: CASSPRTGSPEAFF
D gene: TRBD1; V gene: TRBV5-8; clone size: -; J gene: TRBJ1-3; CDR3 DNA: TGTGCCAGCAGCCTTACAGGGGACTCTGGAAACACCATATATTTT; CDR3 protein: CASSLTGDSGNTIYF
D gene: TRBD1; V gene: TRBV7-9; clone size: -; J gene: TRBJ1-6; CDR3 DNA: TGTGCCAGCAGCTTAGGCGACAGGGGAGGTTCACCCCTCCACTTT; CDR3 protein: CASSLGDRGGSPLHF
D gene: -; V gene: TRBV27; clone size: -; J gene: TRBJ2-3; CDR3 DNA: TGTGCCAGCAGGAGACCTAGCGTAAAAGATACGCAGTATTTT; CDR3 protein: CASRRPSVKDTQYF